This T cell receptor beta chain was captured in a study of blood T cell repertoires in COVID-19. Study-wide context: COVID-19 samples collected from the United States, Italy and Spain covered acute and convalescent phases. The analysed material was cDNA or gDNA that came from T cells, B-cell-depleted T cells, or PBMCs.

The CDR3 has 13 residues. In the original processing: Reference gene primer amplification gave nucleated cell count estimates. This table comes from immunoSEQ multiplex PCR, and its TCRdb copy is limited to in-frame clones, with some not included. V and J calls and clone size come straight from that table; D and trimming were deduced from the DNA. There are over 65,000 clones in the sample; roughly 88% occur only once, and 1% to 1.5% lies in the top ten. This chain links TRBV12-3 or TRBV12-4 with TRBJ2-6; D ambiguous. The sequence was obtained from a woman aged 55-70 years with acute or convalescent COVID-19. Sequenced: peripheral blood. The CDR3 region has the DNA TGTGGCTCGCGAAAATCTGGGGCCAACGTCCTGACTTTC. It is translated as CGSRKSGANVLTF.